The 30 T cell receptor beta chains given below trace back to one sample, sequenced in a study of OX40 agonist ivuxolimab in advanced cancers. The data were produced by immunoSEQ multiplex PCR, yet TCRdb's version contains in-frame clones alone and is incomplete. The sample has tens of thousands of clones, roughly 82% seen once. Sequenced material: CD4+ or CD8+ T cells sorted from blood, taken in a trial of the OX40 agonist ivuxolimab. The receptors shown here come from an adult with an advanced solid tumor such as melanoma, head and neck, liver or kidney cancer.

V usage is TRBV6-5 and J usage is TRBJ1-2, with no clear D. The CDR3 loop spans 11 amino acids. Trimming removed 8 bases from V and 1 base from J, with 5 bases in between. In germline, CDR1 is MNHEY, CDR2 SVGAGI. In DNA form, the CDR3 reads TGTGCCAGCGGGAGTAACTATGGCTACACCTTC. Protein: CASGSNYGYTF.

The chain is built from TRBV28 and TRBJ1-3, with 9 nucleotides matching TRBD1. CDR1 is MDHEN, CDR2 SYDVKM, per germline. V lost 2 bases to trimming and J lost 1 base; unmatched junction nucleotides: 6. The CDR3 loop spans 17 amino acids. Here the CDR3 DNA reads TGTGCCAGCAGTTTAGTTTTACAGGGGGCTTCTGGAAACACCATATATTTT. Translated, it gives CASSLVLQGASGNTIYF.

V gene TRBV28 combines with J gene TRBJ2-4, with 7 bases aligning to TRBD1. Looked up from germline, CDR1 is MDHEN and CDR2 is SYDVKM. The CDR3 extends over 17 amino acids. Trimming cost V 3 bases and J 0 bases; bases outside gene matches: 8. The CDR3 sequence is CASSFTTGASAKNIQYF. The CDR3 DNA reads TGTGCCAGCAGTTTTACAACAGGGGCCTCAGCCAAAAACATTCAGTACTTC.

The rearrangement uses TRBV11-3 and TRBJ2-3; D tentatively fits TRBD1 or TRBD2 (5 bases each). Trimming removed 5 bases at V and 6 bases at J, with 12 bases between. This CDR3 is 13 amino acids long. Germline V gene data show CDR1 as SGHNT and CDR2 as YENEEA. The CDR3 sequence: CASSPGTADTQYF. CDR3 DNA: TGTGCCAGCAGCCCAGGGACCGCCGATACGCAGTATTTT.

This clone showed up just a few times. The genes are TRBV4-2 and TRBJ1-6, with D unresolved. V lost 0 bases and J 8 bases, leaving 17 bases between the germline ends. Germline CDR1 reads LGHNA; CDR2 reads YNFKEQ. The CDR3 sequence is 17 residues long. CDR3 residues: CASSQERSPGRDSPLHF. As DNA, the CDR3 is TGTGCCAGCAGCCAAGAACGTAGCCCGGGGAGGGATTCACCCCTCCACTTT.

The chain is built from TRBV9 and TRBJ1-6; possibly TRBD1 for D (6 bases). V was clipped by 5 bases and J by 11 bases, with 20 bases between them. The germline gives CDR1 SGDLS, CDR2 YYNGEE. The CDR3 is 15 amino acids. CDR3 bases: TGTGCCAGCAGTCCTGCGCCTATACAGGGAACACCCCTCCACTTT. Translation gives CASSPAPIQGTPLHF.

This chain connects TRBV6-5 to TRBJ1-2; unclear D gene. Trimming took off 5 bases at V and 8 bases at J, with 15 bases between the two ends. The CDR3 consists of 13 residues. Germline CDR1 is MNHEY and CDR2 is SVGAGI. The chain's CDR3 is CASSADISWGYTF. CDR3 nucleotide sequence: TGTGCCAGCAGTGCCGATATTTCCTGGGGCTACACCTTC.

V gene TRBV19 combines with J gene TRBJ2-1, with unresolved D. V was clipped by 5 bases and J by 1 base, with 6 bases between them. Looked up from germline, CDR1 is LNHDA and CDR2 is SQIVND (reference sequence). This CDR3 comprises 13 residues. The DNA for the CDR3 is TGTGCCAGTAGTTTAGGATCCTACAATGAGCAGTTCTTC. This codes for CASSLGSYNEQFF. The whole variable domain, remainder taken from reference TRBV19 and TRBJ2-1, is DGGITQSPKYLFRKEGQNVTLSCEQNLNHDAMYWYRQDPGQGLRLIYYSQIVNDFQKGDIAEGYSVSREKKESFPLTVTSAQKNPTAFYLCASSLGSYNEQFFGPGTRLTVL.

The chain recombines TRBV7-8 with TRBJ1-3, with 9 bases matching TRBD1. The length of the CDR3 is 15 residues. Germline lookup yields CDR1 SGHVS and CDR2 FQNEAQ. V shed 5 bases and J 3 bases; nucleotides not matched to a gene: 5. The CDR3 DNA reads TGTGCCAGCAGCGCGGACAGGGGTATTGGAAACACCATATATTTT. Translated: CASSADRGIGNTIYF. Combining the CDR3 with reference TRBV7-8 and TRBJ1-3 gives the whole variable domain GAGVSQSPRYKVAKRGQDVALRCDPISGHVSLFWYQQALGQGPEFLTYFQNEAQLDKSGLPSDRFFAERPEGSVSTLKIQRTQQEDSAVYLCASSADRGIGNTIYFGEGSWLTVV.

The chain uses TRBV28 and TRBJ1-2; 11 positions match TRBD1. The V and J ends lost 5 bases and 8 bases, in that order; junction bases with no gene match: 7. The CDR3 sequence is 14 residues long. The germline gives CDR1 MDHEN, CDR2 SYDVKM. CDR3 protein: CASSPRTGGRGYTF. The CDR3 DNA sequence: TGTGCCAGCAGTCCTAGGACAGGGGGCAGGGGCTACACCTTC.

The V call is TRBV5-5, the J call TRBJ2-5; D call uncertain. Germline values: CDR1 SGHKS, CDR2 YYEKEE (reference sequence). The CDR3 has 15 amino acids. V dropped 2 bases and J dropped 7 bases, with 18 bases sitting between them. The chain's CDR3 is CASSFRGSGEGTQYF. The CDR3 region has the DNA TGTGCCAGCAGCTTTCGTGGCAGTGGGGAAGGGACCCAGTACTTC.

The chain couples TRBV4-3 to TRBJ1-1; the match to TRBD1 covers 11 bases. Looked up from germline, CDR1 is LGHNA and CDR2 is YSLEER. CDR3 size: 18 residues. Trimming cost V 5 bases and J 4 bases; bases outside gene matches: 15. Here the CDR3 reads CASSKGTGGLGLGTEAFF. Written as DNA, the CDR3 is TGCGCCAGCAGCAAGGGGACAGGGGGTTTGGGTCTGGGCACTGAAGCTTTCTTT.

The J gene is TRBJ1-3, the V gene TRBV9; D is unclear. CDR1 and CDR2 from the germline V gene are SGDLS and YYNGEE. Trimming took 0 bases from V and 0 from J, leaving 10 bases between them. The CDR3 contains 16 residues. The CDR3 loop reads CASSVALGTSGNTIYF. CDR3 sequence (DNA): TGTGCCAGCAGCGTAGCTCTGGGAACCTCTGGAAACACCATATATTTT.

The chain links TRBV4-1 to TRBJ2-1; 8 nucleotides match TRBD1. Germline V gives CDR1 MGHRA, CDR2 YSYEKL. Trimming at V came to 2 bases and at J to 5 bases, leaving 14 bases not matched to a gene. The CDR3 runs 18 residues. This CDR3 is CASSQLFKGQGPNNEQFF. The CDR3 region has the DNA TGCGCCAGCAGCCAACTCTTTAAAGGACAGGGTCCGAACAATGAGCAGTTCTTC.

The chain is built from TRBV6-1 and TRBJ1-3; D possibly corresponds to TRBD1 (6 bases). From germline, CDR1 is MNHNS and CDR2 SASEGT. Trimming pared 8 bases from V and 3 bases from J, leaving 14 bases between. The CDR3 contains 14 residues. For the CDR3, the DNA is TGTGCCAGCGGGCAGGGGCGGTATGGAAACACCATATATTTT. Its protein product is CASGQGRYGNTIYF.

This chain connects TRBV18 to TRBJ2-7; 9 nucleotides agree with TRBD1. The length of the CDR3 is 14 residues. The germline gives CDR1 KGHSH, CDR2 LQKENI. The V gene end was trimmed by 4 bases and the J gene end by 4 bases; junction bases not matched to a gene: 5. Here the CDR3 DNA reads TGTGCCAGCTCACGGGACAGGGCAGTTTACGAGCAGTACTTC. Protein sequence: CASSRDRAVYEQYF.

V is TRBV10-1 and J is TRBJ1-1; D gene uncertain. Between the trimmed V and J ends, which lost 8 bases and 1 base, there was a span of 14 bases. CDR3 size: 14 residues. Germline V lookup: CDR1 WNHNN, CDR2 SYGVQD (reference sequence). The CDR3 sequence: CASLGPEGNTEAFF. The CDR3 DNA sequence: TGCGCCAGCCTCGGGCCCGAGGGGAACACTGAAGCTTTCTTT.

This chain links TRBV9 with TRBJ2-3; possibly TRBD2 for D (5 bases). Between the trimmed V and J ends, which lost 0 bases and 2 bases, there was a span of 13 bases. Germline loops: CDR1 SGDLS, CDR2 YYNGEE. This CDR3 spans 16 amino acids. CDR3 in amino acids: CASSVGPAVITDTQYF. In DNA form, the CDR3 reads TGTGCCAGCAGCGTAGGTCCAGCGGTGATCACAGATACGCAGTATTTT.

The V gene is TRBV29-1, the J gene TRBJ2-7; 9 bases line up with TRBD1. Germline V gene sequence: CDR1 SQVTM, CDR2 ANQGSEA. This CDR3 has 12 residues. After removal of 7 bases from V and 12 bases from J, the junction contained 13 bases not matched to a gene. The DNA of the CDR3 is TGCAGCGCGTACTCCGGGACAGGGATCTGGTACTTC. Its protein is CSAYSGTGIWYF.

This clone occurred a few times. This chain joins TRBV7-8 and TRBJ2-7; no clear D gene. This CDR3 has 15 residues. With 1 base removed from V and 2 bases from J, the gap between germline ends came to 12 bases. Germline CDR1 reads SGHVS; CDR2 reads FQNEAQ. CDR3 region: CASSLEHSLPYEQYF. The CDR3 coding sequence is TGTGCCAGCAGCTTAGAGCACAGCCTCCCCTACGAGCAGTACTTC. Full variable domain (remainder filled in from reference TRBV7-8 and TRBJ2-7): GAGVSQSPRYKVAKRGQDVALRCDPISGHVSLFWYQQALGQGPEFLTYFQNEAQLDKSGLPSDRFFAERPEGSVSTLKIQRTQQEDSAVYLCASSLEHSLPYEQYFGPGTRLTVT.

For the CDR3, the DNA is TGTGCCAGCAGTAATCGAGGCTCGGGTAGTAATCAGCCCCAGCATTTT. Translating gives CASSNRGSGSNQPQHF. This chain links TRBV2 with TRBJ1-5; no clear D gene. CDR3 size: 16 residues. The germline CDR1 and CDR2 sequences are SNHLY and FYNNEI. V was shortened by 5 bases and J by 4 bases, with 18 bases between the two germline ends.

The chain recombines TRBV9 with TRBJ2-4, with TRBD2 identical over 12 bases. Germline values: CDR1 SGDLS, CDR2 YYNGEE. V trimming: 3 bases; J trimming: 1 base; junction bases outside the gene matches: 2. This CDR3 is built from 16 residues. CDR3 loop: CASSGTSGGAKNIQYF. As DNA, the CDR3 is TGTGCCAGCAGCGGCACTAGCGGGGGGGCCAAAAACATTCAGTACTTC.

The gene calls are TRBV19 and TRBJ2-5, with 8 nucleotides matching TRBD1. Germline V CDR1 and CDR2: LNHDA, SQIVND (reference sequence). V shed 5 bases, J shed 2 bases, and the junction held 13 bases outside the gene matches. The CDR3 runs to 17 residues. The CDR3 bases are TGTGCCAGTAGTTCAACTCCCTACAGGACAGGGCAAGAGACCCAGTACTTC. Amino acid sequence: CASSSTPYRTGQETQYF.

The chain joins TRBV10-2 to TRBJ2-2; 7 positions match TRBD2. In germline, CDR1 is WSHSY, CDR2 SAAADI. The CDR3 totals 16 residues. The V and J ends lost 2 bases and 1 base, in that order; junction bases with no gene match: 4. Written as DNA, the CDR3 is TGCGCCAGCAGTGAGACGGGACTATTGAACACCGGGGAGCTGTTTTTT. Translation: CASSETGLLNTGELFF.

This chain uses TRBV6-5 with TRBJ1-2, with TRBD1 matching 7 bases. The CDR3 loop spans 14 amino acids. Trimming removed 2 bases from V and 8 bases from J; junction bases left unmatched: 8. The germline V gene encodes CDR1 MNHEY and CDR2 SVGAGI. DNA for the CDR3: TGTGCCAGCAGTTACCCCGACAGGGTTAACGGCTACACCTTC. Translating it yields CASSYPDRVNGYTF.

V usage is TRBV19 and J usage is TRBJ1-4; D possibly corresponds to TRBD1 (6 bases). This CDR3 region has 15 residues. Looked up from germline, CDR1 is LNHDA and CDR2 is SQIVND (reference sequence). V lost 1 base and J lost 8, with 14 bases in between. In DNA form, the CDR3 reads TGTGCCAGTAGTATAGGGGGGGCCCCCCGCGAAAAACTGTTTTTT. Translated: CASSIGGAPREKLFF. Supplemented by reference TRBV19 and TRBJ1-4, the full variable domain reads DGGITQSPKYLFRKEGQNVTLSCEQNLNHDAMYWYRQDPGQGLRLIYYSQIVNDFQKGDIAEGYSVSREKKESFPLTVTSAQKNPTAFYLCASSIGGAPREKLFFGSGTQLSVL.

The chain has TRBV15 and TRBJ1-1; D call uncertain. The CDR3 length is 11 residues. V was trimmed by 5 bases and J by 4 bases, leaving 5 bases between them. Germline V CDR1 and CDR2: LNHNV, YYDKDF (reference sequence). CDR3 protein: CATSSLTEAFF. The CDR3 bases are TGTGCCACCAGCTCTCTCACTGAAGCTTTCTTT.

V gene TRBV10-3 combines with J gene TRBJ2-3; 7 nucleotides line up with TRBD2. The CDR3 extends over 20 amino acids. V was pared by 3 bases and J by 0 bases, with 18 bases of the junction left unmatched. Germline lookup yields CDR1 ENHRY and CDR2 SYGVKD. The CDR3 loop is CAISDVLAVPHLYSTDTQYF. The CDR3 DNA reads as TGTGCCATCAGTGATGTCCTAGCGGTACCCCATCTTTATAGCACAGATACGCAGTATTTT.

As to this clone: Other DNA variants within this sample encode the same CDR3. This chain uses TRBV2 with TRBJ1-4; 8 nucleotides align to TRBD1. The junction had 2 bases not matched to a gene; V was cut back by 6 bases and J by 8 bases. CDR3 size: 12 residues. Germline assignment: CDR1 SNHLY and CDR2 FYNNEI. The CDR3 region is CASSDRGEKLFF. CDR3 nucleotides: TGTGCCAGCAGCGACAGGGGAGAAAAACTGTTTTTT.

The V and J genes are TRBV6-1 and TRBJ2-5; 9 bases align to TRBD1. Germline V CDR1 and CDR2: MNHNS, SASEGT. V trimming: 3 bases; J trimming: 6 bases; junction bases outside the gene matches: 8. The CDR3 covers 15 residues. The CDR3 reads CASSDPGQGGKTQYF. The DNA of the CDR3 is TGTGCCAGCAGTGACCCGGGACAGGGAGGGAAGACCCAGTACTTC.